Each of the 27 T cell receptor beta chains below was sequenced from the same sample in a study of cytomegalovirus exposure and HLA in healthy donors. Both 60 Vbeta primers and 13 Jbeta primers went into the PCR. Sequenced by immunoSEQ multiplex PCR; TCRdb stores in-frame clones only, minus some. The sample lists tens of thousands of clones, 72% occurring once. The sequencing input was PBMCs. These receptors all stem from a woman aged 45-59 years in good health and CMV-seronegative.

This clone was seen a single time. The chain couples TRBV7-3 to TRBJ2-2; weak D call: TRBD1 (6 bases). V lost 0 bases and J lost 7, with 12 bases in between. Germline CDR1 reads SGHTA; CDR2 reads FQGTGA. CDR3 length: 15 amino acids. This CDR3 is CASSLTQGKDGELFF. The CDR3, as DNA: TGTGCCAGCAGCTTAACACAGGGAAAGGACGGGGAGCTGTTTTTT.

The genes are TRBV12-5 and TRBJ1-1, with D uncertain. V lost 1 base and J 11 bases, leaving 14 bases between the germline ends. Germline V gene lookup returns CDR1 LGHNT and CDR2 FRNRAP. This CDR3 is built from 13 residues. DNA of the CDR3: TGTGCTAGTGGTTTGGACCGACATCCTCGGGCTTTCTTT. Residues: CASGLDRHPRAFF.

The chain recombines TRBV5-8 with TRBJ2-3, with 7 bases identical to TRBD1. The germline gives CDR1 SGHTS, CDR2 YDEGEE. V shed 2 bases and J 5 bases; nucleotides not matched to a gene: 8. The CDR3 is 15 residues long. CDR3 nucleotides: TGTGCCAGCAGCTTCAACAGGGGATTGGAAGATACGCAGTATTTT. Translated: CASSFNRGLEDTQYF. Together with reference TRBV5-8 and TRBJ2-3, the CDR3 gives the full variable domain: EAGVTQSPTHLIKTRGQQATLRCSPISGHTSVYWYQQALGLGLQFLLWYDEGEERNRGNFPPRFSGRQFPNYSSELNVNALELEDSALYLCASSFNRGLEDTQYFGPGTRLTVL.

V is TRBV9 and J is TRBJ1-1; D is uncertain. This CDR3 has 14 amino acids. Germline CDR1 reads SGDLS; CDR2 reads YYNGEE. The V end was cut by 0 bases, the J end by 0 bases, with 6 bases between. The CDR3 sequence: CASSVGHLNTEAFF. For the CDR3, the DNA is TGTGCCAGCAGCGTAGGACATTTGAACACTGAAGCTTTCTTT.

The chain has TRBV2 and TRBJ2-1, with TRBD2 matching 10 bases. J was trimmed by 0 bases and V by 5 bases; bases with no gene match: 10. The CDR3 has 18 amino acids. Germline V CDR1 and CDR2: SNHLY, FYNNEI. DNA of the CDR3: TGTGCCAGCAGTAGGGCTAGCGGGGGCAGGAGCTCCTACAATGAGCAGTTCTTC. Amino acids: CASSRASGGRSSYNEQFF.

The chain carries TRBV18 and TRBJ2-7; TRBD1 matches at 7 bases. The CDR3 loop spans 15 amino acids. The germline gives CDR1 KGHSH, CDR2 LQKENI. V shed 0 bases, J shed 5 bases, and the junction held 7 bases outside the gene matches. The chain's CDR3 is CASSPPAGGFDEQYF. The DNA for the CDR3 is TGTGCCAGCTCACCACCGGCAGGGGGATTCGACGAGCAGTACTTC.

The V gene is TRBV25-1, the J gene TRBJ1-1; D unresolved. CDR3 length equals 11 residues. V was cut by 8 bases and J by 0 bases, with 4 bases left in between. Germline CDR1 MGHDK, CDR2 SYGVNS. DNA of the CDR3: TGTGCCAGCCTTATGAACACTGAAGCTTTCTTT. Translation gives CASLMNTEAFF.

The CDR3 reads CASSSGTGGGTQYF. CDR3 bases: TGTGCCAGCAGTTCCGGGACAGGGGGCGGTACGCAGTATTTT. The chain recombines TRBV28 with TRBJ2-3; 12 bases are a match to TRBD1. The CDR3 totals 14 residues. V dropped 4 bases and J dropped 8; count of bases not matched to a gene: 4. Germline CDR1 reads MDHEN; CDR2 reads SYDVKM.

The chain uses TRBV2 and TRBJ2-5, with 7 bases fitting TRBD2. CDR1 is SNHLY, CDR2 FYNNEI, per germline. V lost 3 bases and J lost 4; bases outside the gene matches: 5. The CDR3 runs 14 residues. CDR3 in DNA: TGTGCCAGCAGTGACTTTGCGGGGGTAGAGACCCAGTACTTC. Translating it yields CASSDFAGVETQYF.

The gene calls are TRBV14 and TRBJ2-3; tentatively, D is TRBD2 (6 bases). Germline V gene data show CDR1 as SGHDN and CDR2 as FVKESK. This CDR3 is 16 amino acids long. The V end lost 4 bases, the J end lost 3 bases, and 17 bases lay between the germline ends. The CDR3 spells CASSPGVAGWTDTQYF. The CDR3 DNA sequence: TGTGCCAGCAGCCCCGGGGTGGCGGGGTGGACAGATACGCAGTATTTT.

To note about this clone: Other DNA sequences within the sample encode an identical CDR3. This chain links TRBV6-5 with TRBJ2-5, with a tentative D call TRBD1 (5 bases). CDR3 length: 13 amino acids. Germline V gene lookup returns CDR1 MNHEY and CDR2 SVGAGI. The V end lost 3 bases, the J end lost 3 bases, and 8 bases lay between the germline ends. The DNA for the CDR3 is TGTGCCAGCAGTTATCCAGGGAAAGAGACCCAGTACTTC. It translates to CASSYPGKETQYF.

This clone came up once. This chain uses TRBV7-2 with TRBJ2-7; D is possibly TRBD2 (5 bases). CDR3 length equals 14 residues. The germline V and J ends were trimmed by 5 bases and 2 bases, with 13 bases remaining between them. The germline CDR1 and CDR2 sequences are SGHTA and FQGNSA. The CDR3 is CASSTRAGAYEQYF. DNA of the CDR3: TGTGCCAGCAGCACCCGGGCGGGCGCCTACGAGCAGTACTTC.

At least ten counts were recorded for this clone. This rearrangement joins TRBV28 to TRBJ1-1; D unresolved. V lost 6 bases and J lost 0, with 14 bases in between. CDR3 length: 15 residues. Germline lookup yields CDR1 MDHEN and CDR2 SYDVKM. CDR3 amino acids: CASRPPTVMNTEAFF. In DNA form, the CDR3 reads TGTGCCAGCAGGCCCCCAACGGTGATGAACACTGAAGCTTTCTTT.

The chain couples TRBV28 to TRBJ2-1; 7 bases match TRBD1. V lost 5 bases and J lost 6; bases outside the gene matches: 7. The CDR3 loop spans 14 amino acids. Germline loops: CDR1 MDHEN, CDR2 SYDVKM. The DNA for the CDR3 is TGTGCCAGCAGTCCAGGACAGGCGGTCAATGAGCAGTTCTTC. It encodes CASSPGQAVNEQFF.

This chain uses TRBV7-9 with TRBJ1-1; D may be TRBD1 (5 bases). Trimming took 5 bases from V and 4 from J, leaving 14 bases between them. This CDR3 is 14 amino acids long. From germline, CDR1 is SEHNR and CDR2 FQNEAQ (reference sequence). This CDR3 is CASSPEGRVTEAFF. The CDR3 DNA reads as TGTGCCAGCAGCCCCGAGGGGAGGGTCACTGAAGCTTTCTTT.

This chain connects TRBV19 to TRBJ2-7; 7 nucleotides match TRBD1. From germline, CDR1 is LNHDA and CDR2 SQIVND (reference sequence). The junction had 9 bases not matched to a gene; V was cut back by 1 base and J by 3 bases. This CDR3 is 16 amino acids long. The DNA for the CDR3 is TGTGCCAGTAGTATAGGTCTTGGGACAGCTGTCTACGAGCAGTACTTC. This sequence encodes CASSIGLGTAVYEQYF.

This clone was recorded a few times. The chain is built from TRBV10-3 and TRBJ2-3, with D possibly being TRBD2 (5 bases). CDR1 is ENHRY, CDR2 SYGVKD, per germline. V was pared by 11 bases and J by 1 base, with 19 bases between. This CDR3 spans 15 amino acids. CDR3 sequence: CAASAEGRGTDTQYF. The CDR3, as DNA: TGTGCCGCCTCGGCTGAGGGTAGGGGCACAGATACGCAGTATTTT.

This chain connects TRBV6-1 to TRBJ1-5; TRBD1 agrees at 8 bases. V was pared by 6 bases and J by 4 bases, with 8 bases of the junction left unmatched. The CDR3 has 15 residues. CDR1 and CDR2 from the germline V gene are MNHNS and SASEGT. The CDR3 reads CASRTGQGGNQPQHF. CDR3 sequence (DNA): TGTGCCAGCAGAACAGGACAGGGAGGTAATCAGCCCCAGCATTTT.

V gene TRBV29-1 combines with J gene TRBJ2-1, with 7 positions matching TRBD1. V lost 1 base and J lost 8; bases outside the gene matches: 11. Looked up from germline, CDR1 is SQVTM and CDR2 is ANQGSEA. This CDR3 spans 15 amino acids. The DNA for the CDR3 is TGCAGCGTTGAAGGGACAGGTATGCCCGGGGATGAGCAGTTCTTC. Translation: CSVEGTGMPGDEQFF.

This chain links TRBV7-2 with TRBJ2-5, with no clear D. Germline assignment: CDR1 SGHTA and CDR2 FQGNSA. The CDR3 loop spans 14 amino acids. The ends were cut back, 5 bases at V and 1 base at J, with 11 bases in the middle. In DNA, the CDR3 is TGTGCCAGCAGCCCTCGAGAGTTCCAAGAGACCCAGTACTTC. Amino acids: CASSPREFQETQYF.

Only one count was recorded for this clone. The chain combines TRBV5-1 with TRBJ2-1, with D tentatively TRBD1 (7 bases). The CDR3 is 13 residues long. Looked up from germline, CDR1 is SGHRS and CDR2 is YFSETQ. V lost 2 bases, J lost 6 bases, and 9 bases lay in between. CDR3 sequence: CASSFQGGNEQFF. CDR3 sequence (DNA): TGCGCCAGCAGCTTCCAGGGGGGCAATGAGCAGTTCTTC.

The chain employs TRBV11-1 and TRBJ2-1, with D perhaps matching TRBD2 (5 bases). The CDR3 spans 14 residues. Germline CDR1 reads SGHAT; CDR2 reads FQDESV (reference sequence). Trimming removed 6 bases at V and 0 bases at J, with 9 bases between. The CDR3 sequence: CASSREGSYNEQFF. The CDR3 DNA is TGTGCCAGCAGTCGAGAGGGCTCCTACAATGAGCAGTTCTTC.

The chain links TRBV5-1 to TRBJ2-3, with D maybe TRBD2 (6 bases). V lost 3 bases and J 0 bases, leaving 11 bases between the germline ends. There are 15 residues in the CDR3. Germline-derived CDR1 and CDR2 are SGHRS and YFSETQ. CDR3 sequence: CASSSGDFSTDTQYF. As DNA, the CDR3 is TGCGCCAGCAGCTCGGGGGACTTTAGCACAGATACGCAGTATTTT. The full variable domain, in which reference TRBV5-1 and TRBJ2-3 provide the parts outside the CDR3, is KAGVTQTPRYLIKTRGQQVTLSCSPISGHRSVSWYQQTPGQGLQFLFEYFSETQRNKGNFPGRFSGRQFSNSRSEMNVSTLELGDSALYLCASSSGDFSTDTQYFGPGTRLTVL.

The table lists this clone with a few counts. The chain couples TRBV7-9 to TRBJ1-4; D remains ambiguous. CDR1 is SEHNR and CDR2 is FQNEAQ in the germline V gene (reference sequence). V was shortened by 7 bases and J by 0 bases, with 9 bases between the two germline ends. The CDR3 spans 14 residues. In DNA, the CDR3 is TGTGCCAGCAACACGGGTGCAACTAATGAAAAACTGTTTTTT. Encoded protein: CASNTGATNEKLFF.

The V and J genes are TRBV5-1 and TRBJ2-1; TRBD2 matches 10 bases. Germline trimming cut 4 bases from V and 4 bases from J; bases unmatched to any gene: 5. Looked up from germline, CDR1 is SGHRS and CDR2 is YFSETQ. The CDR3 runs 15 residues. DNA for the CDR3: TGCGCCAGCAGCGTTCTAGCGGGGGCGTACAATGAGCAGTTCTTC. Residues: CASSVLAGAYNEQFF.

The CDR3 loop is CATGLAGQETQYF. The CDR3 coding sequence is TGTGCCACGGGACTAGCGGGGCAAGAGACCCAGTACTTC. The V gene is TRBV7-8, the J gene TRBJ2-5; 13 bases fit TRBD2. The CDR3 consists of 13 residues. The V and J ends lost 10 bases and 2 bases, in that order; junction bases with no gene match: 1. Germline assignment: CDR1 SGHVS and CDR2 FQNEAQ.

The chain is built from TRBV18 and TRBJ2-5; 8 positions match TRBD2. CDR3 size: 14 residues. V lost 5 bases, J lost 4 bases, and 6 bases stayed unmatched. Germline lookup yields CDR1 KGHSH and CDR2 LQKENI. As DNA, the CDR3 is TGTGCCAGCTCATTAACTAGCGGAAGAGAGACCCAGTACTTC. Amino acid sequence: CASSLTSGRETQYF.